The 4 T cell receptor beta chains listed next were all sequenced from one sample in a study of blood T cell repertoires in COVID-19. Here immunoSEQ multiplex PCR was the method, and the copy in TCRdb shows in-frame clones only, minus some. The table records some 96,000 clones, about 90% of them present only once. The specimen sequenced was peripheral blood. These receptors were obtained from a human donor in a cohort sampled during active COVID-19.

The chain has TRBV12-3 or TRBV12-4 and TRBJ1-2; a possible D gene is TRBD1 (6 bases). V dropped 2 bases and J dropped 6 bases, with 10 bases sitting between them. The CDR3 spans 13 residues. The CDR3 protein is CASSLRGSDGYTF. The CDR3 coding sequence is TGTGCCAGCAGTTTAAGGGGGTCGGATGGCTACACCTTC.

The J gene is TRBJ2-3, the V gene TRBV10-3, with 8 bases that match TRBD2. V dropped 7 bases and J dropped 0; count of bases not matched to a gene: 18. Germline V gene lookup returns CDR1 ENHRY and CDR2 SYGVKD. This CDR3 spans 19 amino acids. CDR3 bases: TGTGCCATCACCCCTACAGCGGGAGTACAGACTAGTAGCACAGATACGCAGTATTTT. Translating it yields CAITPTAGVQTSSTDTQYF.

The V gene is TRBV25-1, the J gene TRBJ1-2, with TRBD1 identical over 11 bases. CDR3 length: 15 residues. The germline V gene encodes CDR1 MGHDK and CDR2 SYGVNS. V shed 7 bases, J shed 8 bases, and the junction held 12 bases outside the gene matches. CDR3 DNA: TGTGCCAGCAAACCTGGGACAGGGGGAGCTCTGGGCTACACCTTC. Translating it yields CASKPGTGGALGYTF.

This rearrangement joins TRBV5-6 to TRBJ2-1, with a weak D call TRBD2 (5 bases). Germline CDR1 is SGHDT and CDR2 is YYEEEE. V was trimmed by 0 bases and J by 8 bases, leaving 15 bases between them. This CDR3 contains 15 residues. DNA of the CDR3: TGTGCCAGCAGCTTGGGGATACAGCGTAGCGATGAGCAGTTCTTC. Translated: CASSLGIQRSDEQFF.